The present entry profiles one TCR beta chain with its context. Antigen specificity is unknown. This sample is drawn from a study of identical twins. TCRdb itself ran the 5' RACE reads through MiXCR, one entry per CDR3 protein. The data contain 450,000 or so distinct CDR3 sequences, approximately 25% of them singletons. Study findings and constraints: Beta clonotypes that were abundant in cord blood contained fewer insertions, a pattern absent from memory repertoires.

Trimming removed 6 bases at V and 7 bases at J, with 25 bases between. The CDR3 extends over 17 amino acids. This sample was shared with a second study, whose subject was T cells expressing NK-cell markers. In that study: Repertoire data for TCR beta were derived from sorted T cells (CD3+CD56+NKG2C+, CD3+CD56+NKG2C- and CD3+CD56-NKG2C+). The share of CD8+ T cells held by dominant NKG2C+ clonotypes was 1.0-7.0% in several donors. What remained unclear was the HCMV specificity of expanded NKG2C+ T cell clones.

The genes are TRBV12-3 or TRBV12-4 and TRBJ2-1; D possibly uses TRBD1 or TRBD2 (6 bases each). Sequencing was carried out using CD4+ T cells sorted from blood. The TCR was taken from a woman aged 18-29 years in good health. The chain's CDR3 is CASRPTRTGARGNEQFF. CDR3 nucleotide sequence: TGTGCCAGCAGGCCTACCCGCACGGGGGCCCGGGGGAATGAGCAGTTCTTC.